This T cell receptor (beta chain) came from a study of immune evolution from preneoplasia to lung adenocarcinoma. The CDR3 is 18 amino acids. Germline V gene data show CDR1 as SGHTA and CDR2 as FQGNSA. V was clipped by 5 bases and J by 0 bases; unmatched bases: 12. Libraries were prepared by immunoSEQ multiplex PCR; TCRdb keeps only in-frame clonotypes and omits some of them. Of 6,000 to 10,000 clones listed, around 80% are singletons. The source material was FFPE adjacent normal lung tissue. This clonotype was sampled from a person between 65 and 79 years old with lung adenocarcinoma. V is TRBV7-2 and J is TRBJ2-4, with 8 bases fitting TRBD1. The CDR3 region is CASSRGTGRNLAKNIQYF. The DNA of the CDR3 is TGTGCCAGCAGCAGAGGGACAGGACGCAATCTAGCCAAAAACATTCAGTACTTC.